This TCR beta chain stems from a study of cytomegalovirus exposure and HLA in healthy donors. Note on this clone: Antigen specificity is unknown.

Sequenced by immunoSEQ multiplex PCR; TCRdb stores in-frame clones only, minus some. The top ten clones hold 7% of a sample with 50,000 to 65,000 clones, over 90% of them seen once. Study outcomes and limitations: It was found in a later analysis that first-cohort TCR clusters tended to co-occur in the roughly 120 validation repertoires. The study recorded 160 or so TCR beta chains that were cytomegalovirus-associated.

The material sequenced was PBMCs. The receptor was derived from a woman younger than 30 in good health and CMV-seropositive.

This chain's CDR3 is CASSLSSGGDTQYF. CDR3 nucleotides: TGTGCCAGCAGTTTATCTAGCGGAGGAGATACGCAGTATTTT. This chain joins TRBV28 and TRBJ2-3; 7 bases map to TRBD2. Germline V CDR1 and CDR2: MDHEN, SYDVKM. This CDR3 region has 14 residues. The trim removed 1 base at V and 5 bases at J, leaving 3 bases unmatched.